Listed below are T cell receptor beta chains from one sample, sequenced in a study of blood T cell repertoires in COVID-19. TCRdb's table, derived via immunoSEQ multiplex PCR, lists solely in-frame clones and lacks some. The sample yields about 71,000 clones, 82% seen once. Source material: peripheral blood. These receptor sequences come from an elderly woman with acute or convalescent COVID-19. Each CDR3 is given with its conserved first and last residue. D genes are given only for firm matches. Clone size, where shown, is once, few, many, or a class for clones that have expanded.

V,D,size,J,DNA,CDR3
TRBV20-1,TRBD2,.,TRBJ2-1,TGCAGTGCTAGTCGGACTAGCGGCTACAATGAGCAGTTCTTC,CSASRTSGYNEQFF
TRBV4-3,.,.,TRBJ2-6,TGCGCCAGCAGCCAAGATCGGGCTAGCCGGGCCAACGTCCTGACTTTC,CASSQDRASRANVLTF
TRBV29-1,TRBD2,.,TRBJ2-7,TGCAGCGTTGTCCGGGGGGGCTCCTACGAGCAGTACTTC,CSVVRGGSYEQYF
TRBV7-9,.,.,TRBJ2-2,TGTGCCAGCAGCTTAACGATAGGAGCCGGGGAGCTGTTTTTT,CASSLTIGAGELFF
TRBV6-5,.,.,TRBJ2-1,TGTGCCAGCAGGGCAATTGGGGGGATTTACAATGAGCAGTTCTTC,CASRAIGGIYNEQFF
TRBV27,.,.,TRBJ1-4,TGTGCCAGCAGGGTCGGGGTCGCGACTAATGAAAAACTGTTTTTT,CASRVGVATNEKLFF
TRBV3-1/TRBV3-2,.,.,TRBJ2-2,TGTGCCAGCAGCCCCGGAGGCAGCTGGGGAGGGGAGCTGTTTTTT,CASSPGGSWGGELFF
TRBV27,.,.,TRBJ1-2,TGTGCCAGCAGTTACGAGGGCAACTATGGCTACACCTTC,CASSYEGNYGYTF
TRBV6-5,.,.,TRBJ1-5,TGTGCCAGCAGAATTGACAGGAATCAGCCCCAGCATTTT,CASRIDRNQPQHF
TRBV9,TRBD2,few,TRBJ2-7,TGTGCCAGCAGCGTAGATTACGGGAGGGCCTACGAGCAGTACTTC,CASSVDYGRAYEQYF
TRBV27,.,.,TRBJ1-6,TGTGCCAGCACCCAAAGCAGGGTAGGAAATTCACCCCTCCACTTT,CASTQSRVGNSPLHF
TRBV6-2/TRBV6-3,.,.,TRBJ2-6,TGTGCCAGCAGTTACGTCAGCTCTGGGGCCAACGTCCTGACTTTC,CASSYVSSGANVLTF
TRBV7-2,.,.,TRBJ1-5,TGTGCCAGCAGTTATTACAGGGCCAGCAATCAGCCCCAGCATTTT,CASSYYRASNQPQHF
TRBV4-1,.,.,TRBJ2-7,TGCGCCAGCAGCCAACTTACCGGGACATTCTCCTACGAGCAGTACTTC,CASSQLTGTFSYEQYF
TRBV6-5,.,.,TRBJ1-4,TGTGCCAGCAGCTCAGGGTGGGCTAATGAAAAACTGTTTTTT,CASSSGWANEKLFF
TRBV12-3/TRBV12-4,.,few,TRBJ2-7,TGTGCCAGCAGTTTCGGAGGGTCCTACGAGCAGTACTTC,CASSFGGSYEQYF
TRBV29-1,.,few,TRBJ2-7,TGCAGCGTGGGCGGGACAGACCCCTACGAGCAGTACTTC,CSVGGTDPYEQYF
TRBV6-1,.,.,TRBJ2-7,TGTGCCAGCAGTGAGCGTAGTCCGGGCGAGCAGTACTTC,CASSERSPGEQYF
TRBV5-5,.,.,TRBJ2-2,TGTGCCAGCAGCTTCAGGGGAGCCACCGGGGAGCTGTTTTTT,CASSFRGATGELFF
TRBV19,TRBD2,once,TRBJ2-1,TGTGCCAGTAGTTCCACGACTAGCGGGTGGAACTACAATGAGCAGTTCTTC,CASSSTTSGWNYNEQFF
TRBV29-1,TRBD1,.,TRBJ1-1,TGCAGCGTCAAACGGACAGGCATGAACACTGAAGCTTTCTTT,CSVKRTGMNTEAFF
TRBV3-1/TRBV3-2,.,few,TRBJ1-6,TGTGCCAGCAGCCAAGTCGGGGGAGGAGGCTCACCCCTCCACTTT,CASSQVGGGGSPLHF
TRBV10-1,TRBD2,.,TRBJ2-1,TGCGCCAGCAGTGAGTCAGGTAGCGGGAGACCGTACAATGAGCAGTTCTTC,CASSESGSGRPYNEQFF
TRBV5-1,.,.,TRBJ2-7,TGCGCCAGCAGCTCAGTAGGGGCACCCTCCTACGAGCAGTACTTC,CASSSVGAPSYEQYF
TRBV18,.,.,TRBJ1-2,TGTGCCAGCTCTAACAGGGATAACTATGGCTACACCTTC,CASSNRDNYGYTF
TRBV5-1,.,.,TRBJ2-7,TGCGCCAGCAGTACAGGAGCCTACGAGCAGTACTTC,CASSTGAYEQYF
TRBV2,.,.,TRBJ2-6,TGTGCCAGCAGTGAACCCATGACAGGAGCGACCCTCTCTGGGGCCAACGTCCTGACTTTC,CASSEPMTGATLSGANVLTF
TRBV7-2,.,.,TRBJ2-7,TGTGCCAGCAGCGCACGAGGGGGATACGAGCAGTACTTC,CASSARGGYEQYF